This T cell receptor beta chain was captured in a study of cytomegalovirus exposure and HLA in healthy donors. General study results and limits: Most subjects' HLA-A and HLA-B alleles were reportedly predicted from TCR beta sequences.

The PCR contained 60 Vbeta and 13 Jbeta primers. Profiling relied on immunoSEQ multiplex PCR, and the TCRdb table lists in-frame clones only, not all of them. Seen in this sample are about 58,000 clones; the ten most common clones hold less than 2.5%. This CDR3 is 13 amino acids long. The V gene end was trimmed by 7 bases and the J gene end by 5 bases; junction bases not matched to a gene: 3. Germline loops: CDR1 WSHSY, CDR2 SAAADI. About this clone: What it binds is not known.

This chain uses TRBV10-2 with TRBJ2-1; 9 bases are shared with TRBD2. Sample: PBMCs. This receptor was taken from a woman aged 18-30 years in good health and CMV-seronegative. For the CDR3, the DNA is TGCGCCAGCAAGGCGGGAGGGAACAATGAGCAGTTCTTC. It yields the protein CASKAGGNNEQFF.